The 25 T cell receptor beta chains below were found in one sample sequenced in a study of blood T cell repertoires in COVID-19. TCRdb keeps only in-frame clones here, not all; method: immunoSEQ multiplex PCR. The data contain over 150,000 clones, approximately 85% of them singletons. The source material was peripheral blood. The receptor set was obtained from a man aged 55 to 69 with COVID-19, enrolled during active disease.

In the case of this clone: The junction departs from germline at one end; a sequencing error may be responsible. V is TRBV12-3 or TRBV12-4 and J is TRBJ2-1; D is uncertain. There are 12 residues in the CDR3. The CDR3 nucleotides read TGTGCCAGCAGATTAGTTATCGAGGAGCAGTTCTTC. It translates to CASRLVIEEQFF.

The CDR3 bases are TGTGCCAGCAGCCCAGTGACTCGCGCGACCGGGGAGCTGTTTTTT. Protein: CASSPVTRATGELFF. This sequence joins TRBV7-2 and TRBJ2-2; D gene ambiguous. Germline V lookup: CDR1 SGHTA, CDR2 FQGNSA. V gave up 5 bases and J gave up 5 bases, with 15 bases separating them. This CDR3 has 15 residues. The full variable domain, rest sourced from reference TRBV7-2 and TRBJ2-2, is GAGVSQSPSNKVTEKGKDVELRCDPISGHTALYWYRQSLGQGLEFLIYFQGNSAPDKSGLPSDRFSAERTGGSVSTLTIQRTQQEDSAVYLCASSPVTRATGELFFGEGSRLTVL.

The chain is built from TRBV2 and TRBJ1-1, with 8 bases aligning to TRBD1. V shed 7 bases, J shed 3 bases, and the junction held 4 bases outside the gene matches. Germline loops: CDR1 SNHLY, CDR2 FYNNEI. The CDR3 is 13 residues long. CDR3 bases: TGTGCCAGCACCTGGACAGGGTACACTGAAGCTTTCTTT. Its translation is CASTWTGYTEAFF.

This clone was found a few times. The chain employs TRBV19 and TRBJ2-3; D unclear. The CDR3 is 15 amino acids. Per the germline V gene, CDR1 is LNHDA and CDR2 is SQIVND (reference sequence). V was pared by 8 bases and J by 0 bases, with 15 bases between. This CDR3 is CASGDRPLSTDTQYF. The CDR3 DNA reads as TGTGCCAGTGGAGATCGCCCCTTGAGCACAGATACGCAGTATTTT. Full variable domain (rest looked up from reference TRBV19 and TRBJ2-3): DGGITQSPKYLFRKEGQNVTLSCEQNLNHDAMYWYRQDPGQGLRLIYYSQIVNDFQKGDIAEGYSVSREKKESFPLTVTSAQKNPTAFYLCASGDRPLSTDTQYFGPGTRLTVL.

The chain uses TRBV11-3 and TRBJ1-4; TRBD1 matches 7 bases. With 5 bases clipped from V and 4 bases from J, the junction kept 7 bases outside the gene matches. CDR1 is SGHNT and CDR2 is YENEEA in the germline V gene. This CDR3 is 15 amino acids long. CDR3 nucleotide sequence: TGTGCCAGCAGCCCCCGGACAGGCCTTAATGAAAAACTGTTTTTT. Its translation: CASSPRTGLNEKLFF.

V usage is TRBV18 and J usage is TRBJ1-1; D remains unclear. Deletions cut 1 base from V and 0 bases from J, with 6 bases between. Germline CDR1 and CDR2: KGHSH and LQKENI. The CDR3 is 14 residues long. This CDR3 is CASSPLAVNTEAFF. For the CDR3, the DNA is TGTGCCAGCTCACCACTAGCGGTGAACACTGAAGCTTTCTTT.

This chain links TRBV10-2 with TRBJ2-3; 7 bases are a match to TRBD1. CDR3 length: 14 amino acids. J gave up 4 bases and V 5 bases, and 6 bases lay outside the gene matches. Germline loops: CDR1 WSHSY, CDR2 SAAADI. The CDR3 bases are TGCGCCAGCAGTCTGCAGGGGGTATCAGATACGCAGTATTTT. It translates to CASSLQGVSDTQYF.

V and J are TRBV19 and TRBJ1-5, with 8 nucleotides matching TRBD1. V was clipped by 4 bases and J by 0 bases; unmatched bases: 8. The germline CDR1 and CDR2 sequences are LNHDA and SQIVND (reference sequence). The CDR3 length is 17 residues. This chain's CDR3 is CASSTTGGINSNQPQHF. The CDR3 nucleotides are TGTGCCAGTAGTACCACAGGGGGGATAAATAGCAATCAGCCCCAGCATTTT.

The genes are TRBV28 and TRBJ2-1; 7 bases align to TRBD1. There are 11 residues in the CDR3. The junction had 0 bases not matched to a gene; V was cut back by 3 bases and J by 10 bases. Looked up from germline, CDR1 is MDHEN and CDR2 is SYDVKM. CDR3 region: CASSLGQEQFF. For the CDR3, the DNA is TGTGCCAGCAGTTTGGGACAGGAGCAGTTCTTC.

Here the CDR3 DNA reads TGTGCCTGGAGTGGGGAGGGTGGCTACACCTTC. It yields the protein CAWSGEGGYTF. This chain links TRBV30 with TRBJ1-2, with unresolved D. This CDR3 has 11 residues. From germline, CDR1 is GTSNPN and CDR2 SVGIG (reference sequence). V lost 1 base and J lost 7, with 7 bases in between.

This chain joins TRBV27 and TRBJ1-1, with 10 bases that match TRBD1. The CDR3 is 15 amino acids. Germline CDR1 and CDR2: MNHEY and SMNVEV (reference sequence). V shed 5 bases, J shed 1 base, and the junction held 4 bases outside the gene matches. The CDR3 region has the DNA TGTGCCAGCAGTCTCAGACAGGGGGCGAACACTGAAGCTTTCTTT. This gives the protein CASSLRQGANTEAFF.

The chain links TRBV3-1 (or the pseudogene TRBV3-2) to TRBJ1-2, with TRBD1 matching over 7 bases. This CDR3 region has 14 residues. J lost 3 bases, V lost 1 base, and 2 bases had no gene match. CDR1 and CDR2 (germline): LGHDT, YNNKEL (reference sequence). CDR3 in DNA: TGTGCCAGCAGCCAAGGAGGGGGCTACTATGGCTACACCTTC. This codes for CASSQGGGYYGYTF.

The CDR3 loop reads CASSPTDRGLVGGANVLTF. Here the CDR3 DNA reads TGCGCCAGCAGCCCGACGGACAGGGGCTTAGTTGGTGGGGCCAACGTCCTGACTTTC. The gene calls are TRBV5-1 and TRBJ2-6; TRBD1 matches 9 bases. Germline V gene lookup returns CDR1 SGHRS and CDR2 YFSETQ. This CDR3 spans 19 amino acids. V lost 4 bases and J lost 3; bases outside the gene matches: 14. Filled out from reference TRBV5-1 and TRBJ2-6, the complete variable domain reads KAGVTQTPRYLIKTRGQQVTLSCSPISGHRSVSWYQQTPGQGLQFLFEYFSETQRNKGNFPGRFSGRQFSNSRSEMNVSTLELGDSALYLCASSPTDRGLVGGANVLTFGAGSRLTVL.

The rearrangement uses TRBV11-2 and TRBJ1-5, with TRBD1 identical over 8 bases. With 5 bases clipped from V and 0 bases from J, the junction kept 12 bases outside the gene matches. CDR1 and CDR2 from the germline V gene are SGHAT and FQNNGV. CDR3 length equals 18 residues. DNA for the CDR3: TGTGCCAGCAGCCAGGGGGACAGGTACAATTATAGCAATCAGCCCCAGCATTTT. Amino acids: CASSQGDRYNYSNQPQHF.

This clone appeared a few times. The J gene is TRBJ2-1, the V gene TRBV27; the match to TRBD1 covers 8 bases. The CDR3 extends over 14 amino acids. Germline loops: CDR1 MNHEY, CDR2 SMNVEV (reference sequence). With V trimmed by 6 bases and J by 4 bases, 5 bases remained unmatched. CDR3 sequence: CASSSGQEYNEQFF. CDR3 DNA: TGTGCCAGCAGCTCGGGACAGGAGTACAATGAGCAGTTCTTC.

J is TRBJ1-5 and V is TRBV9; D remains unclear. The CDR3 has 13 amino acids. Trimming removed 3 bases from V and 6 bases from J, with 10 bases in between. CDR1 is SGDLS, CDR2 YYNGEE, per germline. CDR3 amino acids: CASSAERGQPQHF. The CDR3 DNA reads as TGTGCCAGCAGCGCGGAGCGGGGTCAGCCCCAGCATTTT.

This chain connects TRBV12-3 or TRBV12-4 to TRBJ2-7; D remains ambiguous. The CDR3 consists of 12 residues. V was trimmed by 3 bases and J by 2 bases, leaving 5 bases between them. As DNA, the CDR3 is TGTGCCAGCAGTTTTGGCCCCTACGAGCAGTACTTC. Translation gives CASSFGPYEQYF.

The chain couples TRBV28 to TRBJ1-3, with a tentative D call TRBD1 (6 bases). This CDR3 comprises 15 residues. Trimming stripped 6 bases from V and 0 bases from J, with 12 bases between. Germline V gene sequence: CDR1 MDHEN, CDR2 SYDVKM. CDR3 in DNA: TGTGCCAGCAGCCAAGACAGGAACTCTGGAAACACCATATATTTT. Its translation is CASSQDRNSGNTIYF.

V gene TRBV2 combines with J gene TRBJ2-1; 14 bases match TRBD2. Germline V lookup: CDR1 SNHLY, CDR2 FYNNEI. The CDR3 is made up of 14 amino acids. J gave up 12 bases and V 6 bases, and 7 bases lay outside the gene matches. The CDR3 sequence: CASRPGLAGGRQFF. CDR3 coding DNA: TGTGCCAGCAGGCCCGGACTAGCGGGAGGTCGGCAGTTCTTC.

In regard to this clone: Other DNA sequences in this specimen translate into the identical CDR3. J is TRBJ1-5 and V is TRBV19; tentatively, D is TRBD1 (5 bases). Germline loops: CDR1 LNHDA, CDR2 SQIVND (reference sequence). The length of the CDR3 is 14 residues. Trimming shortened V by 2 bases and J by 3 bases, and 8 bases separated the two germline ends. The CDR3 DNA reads TGTGCCAGTAGTATAAGGGGTGTCAATCAGCCCCAGCATTTT. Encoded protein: CASSIRGVNQPQHF.

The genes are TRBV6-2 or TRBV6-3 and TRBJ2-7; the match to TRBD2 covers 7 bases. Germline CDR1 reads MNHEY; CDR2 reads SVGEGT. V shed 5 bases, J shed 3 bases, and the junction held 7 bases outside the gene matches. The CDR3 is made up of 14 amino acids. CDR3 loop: CASSDPPGGYEQYF. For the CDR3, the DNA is TGTGCCAGCAGTGACCCCCCGGGGGGCTACGAGCAGTACTTC.

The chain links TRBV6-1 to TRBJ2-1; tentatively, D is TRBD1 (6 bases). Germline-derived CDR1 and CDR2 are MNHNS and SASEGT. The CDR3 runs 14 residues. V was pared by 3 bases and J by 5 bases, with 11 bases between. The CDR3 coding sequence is TGTGCCAGCAGTGACCGGGACACACACAATGAGCAGTTCTTC. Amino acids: CASSDRDTHNEQFF.

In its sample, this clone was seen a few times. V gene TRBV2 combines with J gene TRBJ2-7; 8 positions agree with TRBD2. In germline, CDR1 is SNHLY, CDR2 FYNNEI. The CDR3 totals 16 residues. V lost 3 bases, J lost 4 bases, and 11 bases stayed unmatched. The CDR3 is CASSDFPSTSGYEQYF. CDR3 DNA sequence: TGTGCCAGCAGTGATTTCCCCTCTACTAGCGGATACGAGCAGTACTTC. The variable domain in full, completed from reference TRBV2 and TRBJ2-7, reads EPEVTQTPSHQVTQMGQEVILRCVPISNHLYFYWYRQILGQKVEFLVSFYNNEISEKSEIFDDQFSVERPDGSNFTLKIRSTKLEDSAMYFCASSDFPSTSGYEQYFGPGTRLTVT.

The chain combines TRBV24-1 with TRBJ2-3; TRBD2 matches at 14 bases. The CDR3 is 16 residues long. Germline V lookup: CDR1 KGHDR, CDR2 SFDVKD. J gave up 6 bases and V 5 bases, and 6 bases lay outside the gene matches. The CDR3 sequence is CATSGGGLAGDDTQYF. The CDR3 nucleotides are TGTGCCACCAGTGGGGGGGGACTAGCGGGAGATGATACGCAGTATTTT.

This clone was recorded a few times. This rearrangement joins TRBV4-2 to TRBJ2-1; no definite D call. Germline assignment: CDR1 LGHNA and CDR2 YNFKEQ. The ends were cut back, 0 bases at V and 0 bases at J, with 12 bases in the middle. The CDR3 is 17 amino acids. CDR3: CASSQDIDSSSYNEQFF. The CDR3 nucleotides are TGTGCCAGCAGCCAAGATATAGACTCGAGCTCCTACAATGAGCAGTTCTTC.